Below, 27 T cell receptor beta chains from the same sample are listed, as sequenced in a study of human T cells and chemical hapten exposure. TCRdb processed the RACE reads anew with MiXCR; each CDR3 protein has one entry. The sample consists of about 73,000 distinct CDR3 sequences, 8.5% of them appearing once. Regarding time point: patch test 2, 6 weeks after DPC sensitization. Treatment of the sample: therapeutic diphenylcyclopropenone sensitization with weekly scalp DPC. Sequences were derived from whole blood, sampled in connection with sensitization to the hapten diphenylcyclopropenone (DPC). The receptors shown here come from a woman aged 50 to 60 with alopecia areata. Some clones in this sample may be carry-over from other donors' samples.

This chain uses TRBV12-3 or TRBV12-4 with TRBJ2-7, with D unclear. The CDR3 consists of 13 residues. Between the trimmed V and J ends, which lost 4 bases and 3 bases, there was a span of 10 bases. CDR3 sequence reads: CASSSGGFYEQYF. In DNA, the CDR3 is TGTGCCAGCAGTTCTGGCGGATTCTACGAGCAGTACTTC.

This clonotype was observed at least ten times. CDR3 region: CASSQRRITEAFF. CDR3 DNA sequence: TGTGCCAGCAGCCAAAGGCGTATAACTGAAGCTTTCTTT. The rearrangement joins TRBV3-1 to TRBJ1-1, with D unresolved. Deletions cut 2 bases from V and 5 bases from J, with 9 bases between. Germline V gene lookup returns CDR1 LGHDT and CDR2 YNNKEL (reference sequence). The CDR3 covers 13 residues.

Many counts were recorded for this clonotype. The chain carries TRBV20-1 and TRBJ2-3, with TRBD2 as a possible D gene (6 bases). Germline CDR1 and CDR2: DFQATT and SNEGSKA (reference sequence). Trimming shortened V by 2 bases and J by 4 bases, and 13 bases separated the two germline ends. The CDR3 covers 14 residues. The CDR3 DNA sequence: TGCAGTGCTAGAAACCCCCGGGGGTCAGATACGCAGTATTTT. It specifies CSARNPRGSDTQYF.

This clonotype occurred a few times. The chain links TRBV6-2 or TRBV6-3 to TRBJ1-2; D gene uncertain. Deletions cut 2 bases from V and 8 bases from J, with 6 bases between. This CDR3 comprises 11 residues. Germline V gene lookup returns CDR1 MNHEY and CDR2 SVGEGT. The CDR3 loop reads CASSYGRGYTF. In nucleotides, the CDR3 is TGTGCCAGCAGTTACGGCAGAGGCTACACCTTC.

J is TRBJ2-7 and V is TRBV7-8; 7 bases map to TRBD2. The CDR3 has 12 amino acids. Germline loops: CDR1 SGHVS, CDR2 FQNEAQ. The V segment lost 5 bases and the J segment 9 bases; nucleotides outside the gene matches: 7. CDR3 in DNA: TGTGCCAGCAGCCCTCAGCGGGATAGGCAGTACTTC. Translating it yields CASSPQRDRQYF.

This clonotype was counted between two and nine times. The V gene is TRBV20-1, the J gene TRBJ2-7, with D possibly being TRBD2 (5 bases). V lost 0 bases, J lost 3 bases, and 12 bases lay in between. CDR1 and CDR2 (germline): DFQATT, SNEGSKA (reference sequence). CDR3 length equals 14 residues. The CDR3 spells CSARDNGLSYEQYF. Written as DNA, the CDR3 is TGCAGTGCTAGAGACAACGGACTGAGCTACGAGCAGTACTTC.

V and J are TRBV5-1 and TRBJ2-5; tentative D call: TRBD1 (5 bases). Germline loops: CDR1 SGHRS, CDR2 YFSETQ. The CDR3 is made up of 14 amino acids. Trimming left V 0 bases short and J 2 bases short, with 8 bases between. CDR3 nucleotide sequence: TGCGCCAGCAGCTTGGGGGGCTTACAAGAGACCCAGTACTTC. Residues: CASSLGGLQETQYF.

CDR3 in amino acids: CASSLLGMNTEAFF. The CDR3, as DNA: TGTGCCAGCAGTTTACTAGGGATGAACACTGAAGCTTTCTTT. The rearrangement joins TRBV27 to TRBJ1-1; D gene unclear. The CDR3 is made up of 14 amino acids. Trimming took 2 bases from V and 0 from J, leaving 7 bases between them. The germline V gene has CDR1 MNHEY and CDR2 SMNVEV (reference sequence).

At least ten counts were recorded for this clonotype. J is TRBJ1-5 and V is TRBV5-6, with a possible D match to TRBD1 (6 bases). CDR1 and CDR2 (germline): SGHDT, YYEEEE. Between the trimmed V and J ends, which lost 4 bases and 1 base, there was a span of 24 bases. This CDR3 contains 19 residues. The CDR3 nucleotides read TGTGCCAGCAGCAGGGGGTCAAATGACCCTATATTAAGCAATCAGCCCCAGCATTTT. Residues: CASSRGSNDPILSNQPQHF.

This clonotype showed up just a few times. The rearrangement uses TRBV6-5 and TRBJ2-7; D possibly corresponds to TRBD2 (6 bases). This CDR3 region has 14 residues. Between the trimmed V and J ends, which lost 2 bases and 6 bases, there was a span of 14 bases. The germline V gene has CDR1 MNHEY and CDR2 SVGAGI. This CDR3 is CASSYGAVEGEQYF. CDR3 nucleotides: TGTGCCAGCAGTTACGGGGCAGTGGAGGGCGAGCAGTACTTC.

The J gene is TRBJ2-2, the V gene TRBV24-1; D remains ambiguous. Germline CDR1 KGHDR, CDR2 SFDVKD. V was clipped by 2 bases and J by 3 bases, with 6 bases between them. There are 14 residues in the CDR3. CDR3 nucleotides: TGTGCCACCAGTGATTCGGCTTACACCGGGGAGCTGTTTTTT. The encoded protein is CATSDSAYTGELFF.

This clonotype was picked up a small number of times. This chain's CDR3 is CASSQGVAGLDTQYF. CDR3 coding DNA: TGTGCCAGCAGCCAAGGGGTAGCGGGACTAGATACGCAGTATTTT. The V and J genes are TRBV3-1 and TRBJ2-3; 8 nucleotides line up with TRBD2. The V gene's germline CDR1 is LGHDT and CDR2 YNNKEL (reference sequence). The CDR3 has 15 residues. V lost 1 base, J lost 5 bases, and 5 bases stayed unmatched.

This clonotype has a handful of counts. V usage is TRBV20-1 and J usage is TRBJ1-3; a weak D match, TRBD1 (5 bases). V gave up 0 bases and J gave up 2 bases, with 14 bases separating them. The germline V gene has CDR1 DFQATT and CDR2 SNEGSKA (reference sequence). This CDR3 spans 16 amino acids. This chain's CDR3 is CSARDRDVGPGNTIYF. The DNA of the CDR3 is TGCAGTGCTAGAGACAGGGACGTCGGCCCTGGAAACACCATATATTTT.

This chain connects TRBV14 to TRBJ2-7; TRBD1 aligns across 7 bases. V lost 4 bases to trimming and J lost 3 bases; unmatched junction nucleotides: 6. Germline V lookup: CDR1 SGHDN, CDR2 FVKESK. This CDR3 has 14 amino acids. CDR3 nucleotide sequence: TGTGCCAGCAGCCCAGGGGGTAATGTCTACGAGCAGTACTTC. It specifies CASSPGGNVYEQYF. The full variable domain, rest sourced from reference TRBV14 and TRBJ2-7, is EAGVTQFPSHSVIEKGQTVTLRCDPISGHDNLYWYRRVMGKEIKFLLHFVKESKQDESGMPNNRFLAERTGGTYSTLKVQPAELEDSGVYFCASSPGGNVYEQYFGPGTRLTVT.

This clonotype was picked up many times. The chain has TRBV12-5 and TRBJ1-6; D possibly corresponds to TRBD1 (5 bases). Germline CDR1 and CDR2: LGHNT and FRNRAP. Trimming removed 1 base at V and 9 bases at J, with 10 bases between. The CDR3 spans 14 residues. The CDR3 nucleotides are TGTGCTAGTGGTTTGGGGGACGGGGGTTCACCCCTCCACTTT. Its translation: CASGLGDGGSPLHF.

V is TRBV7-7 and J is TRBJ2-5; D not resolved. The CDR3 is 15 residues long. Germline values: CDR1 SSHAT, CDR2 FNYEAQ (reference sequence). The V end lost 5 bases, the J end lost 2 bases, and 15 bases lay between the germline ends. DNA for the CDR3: TGTGCCAGCAGCCCCCCAGGACCGGGTCAAGAGACCCAGTACTTC. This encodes CASSPPGPGQETQYF. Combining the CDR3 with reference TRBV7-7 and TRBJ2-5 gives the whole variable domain GAGVSQSPRYKVTKRGQDVTLRCDPISSHATLYWYQQALGQGPEFLTYFNYEAQPDKSGLPSDRFSAERPEGSISTLTIQRTEQRDSAMYRCASSPPGPGQETQYFGPGTRLLVL.

The CDR3: CASSFRTGGNEQFF. The CDR3 DNA follows: TGTGCCAGCAGTTTTCGGACAGGGGGCAATGAGCAGTTCTTC. The chain uses TRBV12-3 or TRBV12-4 and TRBJ2-1; TRBD1 agrees at 10 bases. The CDR3 totals 14 residues. Trimming cost V 3 bases and J 6 bases; bases outside gene matches: 2.

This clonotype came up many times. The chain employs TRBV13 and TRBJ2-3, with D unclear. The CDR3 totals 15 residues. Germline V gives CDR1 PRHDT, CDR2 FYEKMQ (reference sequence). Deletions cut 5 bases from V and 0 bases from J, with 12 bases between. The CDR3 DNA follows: TGTGCCAGCAGCCTCCGAGGACCTAGCACAGATACGCAGTATTTT. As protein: CASSLRGPSTDTQYF.

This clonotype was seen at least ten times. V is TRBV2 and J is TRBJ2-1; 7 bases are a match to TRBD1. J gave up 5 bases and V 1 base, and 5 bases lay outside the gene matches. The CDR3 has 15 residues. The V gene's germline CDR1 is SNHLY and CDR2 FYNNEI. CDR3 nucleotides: TGTGCCAGCAGTGAAGACAGGGGCGGCCACAATGAGCAGTTCTTC. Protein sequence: CASSEDRGGHNEQFF.

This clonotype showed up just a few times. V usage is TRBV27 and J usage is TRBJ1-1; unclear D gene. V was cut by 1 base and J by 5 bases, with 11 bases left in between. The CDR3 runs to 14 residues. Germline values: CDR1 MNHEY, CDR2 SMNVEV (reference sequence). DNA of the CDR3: TGTGCCAGCAGTTTATATTTCGGGAATACTGAAGCTTTCTTT. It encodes CASSLYFGNTEAFF.

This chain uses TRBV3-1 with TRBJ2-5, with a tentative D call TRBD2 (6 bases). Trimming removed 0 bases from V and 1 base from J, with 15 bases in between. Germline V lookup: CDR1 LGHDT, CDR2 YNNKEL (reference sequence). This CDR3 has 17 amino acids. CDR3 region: CASSQEGPGDFQETQYF. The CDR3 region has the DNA TGTGCCAGCAGCCAAGAAGGCCCGGGGGACTTCCAAGAGACCCAGTACTTC.

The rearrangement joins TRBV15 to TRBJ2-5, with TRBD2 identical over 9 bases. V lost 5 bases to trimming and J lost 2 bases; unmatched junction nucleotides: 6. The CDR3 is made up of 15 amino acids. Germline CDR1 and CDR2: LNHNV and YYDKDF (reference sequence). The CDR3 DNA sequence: TGTGCCACCAGCGGCTCGCGGGGGGGACAAGAGACCCAGTACTTC. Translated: CATSGSRGGQETQYF.

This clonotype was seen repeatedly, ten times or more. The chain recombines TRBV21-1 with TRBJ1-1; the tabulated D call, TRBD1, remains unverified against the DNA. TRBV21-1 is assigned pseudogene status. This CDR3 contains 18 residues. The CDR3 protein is CASSKEDSSGGMNTEAFF. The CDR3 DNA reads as TGTGCCAGCAGCAAAGAGGATTCGTCAGGGGGCATGAACACTGAAGCTTTCTTT.

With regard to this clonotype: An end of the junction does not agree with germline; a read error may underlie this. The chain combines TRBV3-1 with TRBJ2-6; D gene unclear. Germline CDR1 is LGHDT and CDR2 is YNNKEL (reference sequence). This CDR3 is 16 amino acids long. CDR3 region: CASSQDTVTGANVLTF. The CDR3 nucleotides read TGTGCCAGCAGCCAGGATACAGTGACTGGCGCCAACGTCCTGACTTTC.

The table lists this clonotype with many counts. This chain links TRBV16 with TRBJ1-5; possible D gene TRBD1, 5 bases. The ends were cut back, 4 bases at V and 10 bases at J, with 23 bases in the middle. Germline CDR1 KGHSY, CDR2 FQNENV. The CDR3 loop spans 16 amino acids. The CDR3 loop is CASSPRVTGPSQPQHF. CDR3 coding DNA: TGTGCCAGCAGCCCCCGAGTGACGGGGCCGAGTCAACCCCAGCATTTT. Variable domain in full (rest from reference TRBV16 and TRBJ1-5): GEEVAQTPKHLVRGEGQKAKLYCAPIKGHSYVFWYQQVLKNEFKFLISFQNENVFDETGMPKERFSAKCLPNSPCSLEIQATKLEDSAVYFCASSPRVTGPSQPQHFGDGTRLSIL.

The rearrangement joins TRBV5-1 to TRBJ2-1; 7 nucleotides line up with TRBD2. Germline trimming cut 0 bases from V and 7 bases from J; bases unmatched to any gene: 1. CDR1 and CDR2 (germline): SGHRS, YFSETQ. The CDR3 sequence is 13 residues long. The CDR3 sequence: CASSLAGGNEQFF. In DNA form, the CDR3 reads TGCGCCAGCAGCTTGGCCGGGGGGAATGAGCAGTTCTTC.

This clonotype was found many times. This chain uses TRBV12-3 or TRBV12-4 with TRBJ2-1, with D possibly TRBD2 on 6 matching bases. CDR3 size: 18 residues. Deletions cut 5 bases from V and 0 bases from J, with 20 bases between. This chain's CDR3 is CASSPPVEGESSYNEQFF. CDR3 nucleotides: TGTGCCAGCAGTCCTCCGGTGGAGGGAGAGAGCTCCTACAATGAGCAGTTCTTC.